Listed below are T cell receptor beta chains from one sample, sequenced in a study of TIL therapy for anti-PD-1-resistant metastatic lung cancer. The method was immunoSEQ multiplex PCR; TCRdb's version includes in-frame clones alone and lacks a portion of them. There are approximately 12,000 clones in the sample; roughly 50% occur only once, and around 7.7% lies in the top ten. Specimen: tumor tissue, collected at baseline. The receptor source for this set is a person aged 25-85 years with non-small cell lung cancer. Each CDR3 is given with its conserved first and last residue. The D gene is left open where the match is weak. The size field is filled for only some rows; it gives once, few, many or a size class.

V	D	size	J	CDR3	DNA
TRBV19	-	medium-sized	TRBJ2-2	CASRWGPWSGTGELFF	TGTGCCAGTAGGTGGGGGCCTTGGTCGGGCACCGGGGAGCTGTTTTTT
TRBV5-1	-	-	TRBJ2-1	CASSAFGQESEQFF	TGCGCCAGCAGCGCCTTTGGTCAGGAATCTGAGCAGTTCTTC
TRBV7-9	-	-	TRBJ2-1	CASSLVSGYNEQFF	TGTGCCAGCAGCTTAGTGTCGGGCTACAATGAGCAGTTCTTC
TRBV19	TRBD1	large	TRBJ1-2	CASSPGRGLYGYTF	TGTGCCAGTAGTCCCGGCAGGGGGCTTTATGGCTACACCTTC
TRBV4-1	-	-	TRBJ2-1	CASSPSGNPSVVYNEQFF	TGCGCCAGCAGCCCCTCGGGTAACCCAAGTGTTGTCTACAATGAGCAGTTCTTC
TRBV2	TRBD2	-	TRBJ2-3	CASSERLAGVKQYF	TGTGCCAGCAGTGAACGGCTAGCGGGGGTGAAGCAGTATTTT
TRBV5-1	TRBD1	-	TRBJ2-3	CASSLQGQGVNTQYF	TGCGCCAGCAGCTTGCAGGGACAGGGTGTAAATACGCAGTATTTT
TRBV7-3	-	-	TRBJ2-3	CASSNKNTDTQYF	TGTGCCAGCAGTAATAAAAACACAGATACGCAGTATTTT
TRBV6-5	-	few	TRBJ1-1	CASGKNTEAFF	TGTGCCAGCGGGAAGAACACTGAAGCTTTCTTT
TRBV10-1	TRBD1	-	TRBJ2-5	CAFSEMGQGQETQYF	TGCGCCTTCTCGGAGATGGGACAGGGGCAAGAGACCCAGTACTTC
TRBV10-1	-	medium-sized	TRBJ1-2	CASSESQGRGYTF	TGCGCCAGCAGTGAGTCACAGGGAAGGGGCTACACCTTC
TRBV24-1	-	-	TRBJ2-2	CATSDLGDTGELFF	TGTGCCACCAGTGATTTGGGGGACACCGGGGAGCTGTTTTTT
TRBV6-6	TRBD1	-	TRBJ1-1	CASSSKNRGTEAFF	TGTGCCAGCAGTTCCAAGAACAGGGGCACTGAAGCTTTCTTT
TRBV6-5	TRBD1	-	TRBJ2-1	CASSRDRGHNEQFF	TGTGCCAGCAGTCGGGACAGGGGGCATAATGAGCAGTTCTTC
TRBV11-2	-	-	TRBJ1-2	CASSLGNSASYGYTF	TGTGCCAGCAGCTTAGGTAACTCGGCCAGCTATGGCTACACCTTC
TRBV16	-	large	TRBJ1-5	CASSPPGPLNQPQHF	TGTGCCAGCAGCCCTCCCGGGCCGTTAAATCAGCCCCAGCATTTT
TRBV6-2/TRBV6-3	-	-	TRBJ2-1	CASSYSVEQFF	TGTGCCAGCAGTTACTCCGTGGAGCAGTTCTTC
TRBV6-5	-	-	TRBJ2-7	CASMGRGSYEQYF	TGTGCCAGCATGGGCAGGGGCTCCTACGAGCAGTACTTC
TRBV6-5	TRBD1	few	TRBJ1-2	CASSFDRVTAGYTF	TGTGCCAGCAGTTTTGACAGGGTAACAGCCGGCTACACCTTC
TRBV10-3	-	few	TRBJ2-6	CAISQTSGANVLTF	TGTGCCATCAGTCAGACCTCTGGGGCCAACGTCCTGACTTTC
TRBV5-1	-	-	TRBJ2-2	CASGAWVGSGELFF	TGCGCCAGCGGAGCTTGGGTTGGATCCGGGGAGCTGTTTTTT
TRBV20-1	-	few	TRBJ1-6	CSASWGERSPLHF	TGCAGTGCTAGTTGGGGGGAACGGTCACCCCTCCACTTT
TRBV15	-	-	TRBJ2-1	CATSTQGHEQFF	TGTGCCACCAGCACGCAGGGACATGAGCAGTTCTTC
TRBV19	TRBD1	few	TRBJ1-2	CASSTRDSYYGYTF	TGTGCCAGTAGTACACGGGACAGTTACTATGGCTACACCTTC
TRBV7-2	-	-	TRBJ2-7	CASSAGTYEQYF	TGTGCCAGCAGCGCAGGGACCTACGAGCAGTACTTC
TRBV3-1/TRBV3-2	TRBD2	few	TRBJ2-2	CASSHRGLVTGELFF	TGTGCCAGCAGCCACCGGGGACTAGTCACCGGGGAGCTGTTTTTT
TRBV5-1	-	once	TRBJ1-1	CASFGPMNTEAFF	TGCGCCTCCTTTGGGCCCATGAACACTGAAGCTTTCTTT
TRBV19	-	-	TRBJ1-1	CASSMSLTRVNTEAFF	TGTGCCAGTAGTATGTCCCTGACTAGGGTGAACACTGAAGCTTTCTTT